This T cell receptor (beta chain) derives from a study of T cell repertoires in cytomegalovirus infection. One entry per CDR3 protein results from TCRdb running MiXCR on the reads. The data contain under 350,000 distinct CDR3 sequences, 9% to 9.5% of them singletons. This CDR3 comprises 15 residues. Germline CDR1 reads SGHTA; CDR2 reads FQGNSA. Details on this clonotype: Sequence at one end of the junction differs from germline and may be a read error.

The TCR was taken from a human donor in good health (CMV status not recorded). Some clones in this sample may be carry-over from other donors' samples. The sequenced sample was PBMCs. This chain uses TRBV7-2 with TRBJ1-1; TRBD1 might be the D (5 bases). The CDR3 sequence: CASNLYRHLNTEAFF. The CDR3 bases are TGTGCCAGCAACTTATACAGGCACCTGAACACTGAAGCTTTCTTT.